The 27 T cell receptor beta chains below come from one sample, sequenced in a study of Graves' ophthalmopathy and Graves' hyperthyroidism. The TCR beta CDR3 regions underwent amplification from RNA transcripts. Amplification began with first-round RT-PCR using HTBI primers, then second-round multiplex PCR was performed. Via MiXCR, TCRdb re-called the multiplex PCR reads, giving one row per CDR3 protein. The sample contains around 600,000 distinct CDR3 sequences, over 40% of which appear only once. Sequenced sample: peripheral blood. These receptors came from an adult man with Graves' ophthalmopathy.

The J gene is TRBJ1-3, the V gene TRBV7-2, with no clear D. Germline CDR1 is SGHTA and CDR2 is FQGNSA. V was shortened by 5 bases and J by 0 bases, with 11 bases between the two germline ends. CDR3 length: 15 residues. Written as DNA, the CDR3 is TGTGCCAGCAGCCCGACACTCGTCTCTGGAAACACCATATATTTT. It yields the protein CASSPTLVSGNTIYF.

The chain joins TRBV7-9 to TRBJ1-1; 9 bases align to TRBD1. The germline V gene encodes CDR1 SEHNR and CDR2 FQNEAQ (reference sequence). The CDR3 has 15 residues. J was trimmed by 7 bases and V by 8 bases; bases with no gene match: 14. The CDR3 coding sequence is TGTGCCAGCTCGCCGGGACAGGGTGAAACCTATGAAGCTTTCTTT. This codes for CASSPGQGETYEAFF.

V gene TRBV7-2 combines with J gene TRBJ1-1; 8 bases are a match to TRBD1. The CDR3 length is 14 residues. The V gene end was trimmed by 6 bases and the J gene end by 4 bases; junction bases not matched to a gene: 7. CDR1 and CDR2 from the germline V gene are SGHTA and FQGNSA. The CDR3 bases are TGTGCCAGCAGTTTGCCGACAGGGGTCACTGAAGCTTTCTTT. Protein sequence: CASSLPTGVTEAFF.

Comment on this clonotype: This clone may be a read error of a much larger clone one base away. V gene TRBV12-3 or TRBV12-4 combines with J gene TRBJ2-7; D gene ambiguous. CDR3 length equals 15 residues. CDR3 loop: CASSLGLVRSYEQHF. CDR3 DNA sequence: TGTGCCAGCAGTTTAGGTTTGGTCAGGAGCTACGAGCAGCACTTC.

This clonotype was picked up a small number of times. This rearrangement joins TRBV12-3 or TRBV12-4 to TRBJ2-7; D is ambiguous. CDR3 size: 11 residues. V gave up 5 bases and J gave up 4 bases, with 6 bases separating them. Here the CDR3 reads CASSRIYEQYF. As DNA, the CDR3 is TGTGCCAGCAGTCGAATTTACGAGCAGTACTTC.

This clonotype was recorded at least ten times. The chain combines TRBV7-2 with TRBJ1-2, with 8 bases that match TRBD1. CDR3 size: 16 residues. Per the germline V gene, CDR1 is SGHTA and CDR2 is FQGNSA. Unmatched junction bases numbered 9, after V lost 4 bases and J lost 2 bases. The CDR3 region has the DNA TGTGCCAGCAGCTCCGGCCAGACAGGGGACAACTATGGCTACACCTTC. Amino acid sequence: CASSSGQTGDNYGYTF.

The chain is built from TRBV15 and TRBJ2-5; 10 positions match TRBD1. The end of the DNA aligns better with TRBJ2-1, so the J call may be wrong. This CDR3 spans 17 amino acids. In germline, CDR1 is LNHNV, CDR2 YYDKDF (reference sequence). CDR3 loop: CATSRGPPGQGNNEQFF. The CDR3 nucleotides are TGTGCCACCAGCAGAGGGCCTCCGGGACAGGGGAACAATGAGCAGTTCTTC.

The rearrangement joins TRBV7-2 to TRBJ2-7; TRBD2 might be the D (5 bases). The V end was cut by 8 bases, the J end by 7 bases, with 24 bases between. The CDR3 runs 15 residues. Germline assignment: CDR1 SGHTA and CDR2 FQGNSA. CDR3 sequence: CASAEVLGGTGEQYF. The CDR3 DNA follows: TGTGCCAGCGCGGAGGTATTGGGCGGCACCGGGGAGCAGTACTTC.

This clonotype was recorded many times. The chain links TRBV7-6 to TRBJ2-5, with 11 positions matching TRBD2. CDR1 and CDR2 (germline): SGHVS, FNYEAQ. The V gene end was trimmed by 0 bases and the J gene end by 4 bases; junction bases not matched to a gene: 1. This CDR3 is built from 15 residues. The CDR3 DNA sequence: TGTGCCAGCAGCTTAGCCGGGACTAGCGGAGAGACCCAGTACTTC. It codes for CASSLAGTSGETQYF.

This clonotype was counted many times. The chain uses TRBV29-1 and TRBJ2-3; D not resolved. The V and J ends lost 6 bases and 6 bases respectively, with 10 bases between them. The CDR3 covers 11 residues. Germline CDR1 and CDR2: SQVTM and ANQGSEA. CDR3 sequence (DNA): TGCAGCGTGCATCGCATGGATACGCAGTATTTT. Protein sequence: CSVHRMDTQYF.

Many counts were recorded for this clonotype. This chain connects TRBV2 to TRBJ2-6; maybe TRBD1 (6 bases). CDR3 length equals 15 residues. Germline V gene sequence: CDR1 SNHLY, CDR2 FYNNEI. V shed 4 bases and J shed 2 bases, with 9 bases lying between them. The CDR3 DNA reads as TGTGCCAGCAGTGGGCCAGGGGCTGGGGCCAACGTCCTGACTTTC. Protein: CASSGPGAGANVLTF.

This clonotype has at least ten counts. The genes are TRBV7-2 and TRBJ1-1, with D perhaps TRBD1 (5 bases). This CDR3 is 13 amino acids long. Trimming shortened V by 4 bases and J by 8 bases, and 14 bases separated the two germline ends. CDR1 is SGHTA and CDR2 is FQGNSA in the germline V gene. The CDR3 region is CASSSTQGEEAFF. The CDR3 coding sequence is TGTGCCAGCAGCTCCACCCAAGGGGAAGAAGCTTTCTTT.

This clonotype was observed at least ten times. This rearrangement joins TRBV24-1 to TRBJ1-2; 8 positions match TRBD1. Trimming took 4 bases from V and 7 from J; bases not matched to a gene: 10. CDR1 is KGHDR, CDR2 SFDVKD, per germline. There are 15 residues in the CDR3. Here the CDR3 DNA reads TGTGCCACCAGTGACCCCACTACAGGGGGAGGTGGCTACACCTTC. Translating it yields CATSDPTTGGGGYTF.

This clonotype was counted ten times or more. The chain links TRBV4-3 to TRBJ1-2; 8 nucleotides agree with TRBD1. This CDR3 comprises 15 residues. The V gene's germline CDR1 is LGHNA and CDR2 YSLEER. After removal of 3 bases from V and 0 bases from J, the junction contained 3 bases not matched to a gene. CDR3 nucleotide sequence: TGCGCCAGCAGCCATACGACAGGGGCTAACTATGGCTACACCTTC. Amino acid sequence: CASSHTTGANYGYTF.

This clonotype was seen a handful of times. The V call is TRBV5-5, the J call TRBJ1-2, with 7 bases lining up with TRBD1. In germline, CDR1 is SGHKS, CDR2 YYEKEE (reference sequence). The CDR3 covers 13 residues. J lost 8 bases, V lost 5 bases, and 9 bases had no gene match. DNA for the CDR3: TGTGCCAGCAGTCAGACAGGGTTCCGAGGCTACACCTTC. Protein: CASSQTGFRGYTF.

This clonotype has at least ten counts. The V call is TRBV25-1, the J call TRBJ2-7; D possibly matches TRBD1 or TRBD2 (10 bases each). The CDR3 extends over 15 amino acids. Trimming pared 9 bases from V and 5 bases from J, leaving 23 bases between. Germline V gene sequence: CDR1 MGHDK, CDR2 SYGVNS. CDR3 in DNA: TGTGCCAGAGCGGGGGGGACAGGGGAGGACCACGAGCAGTACTTC. As protein: CARAGGTGEDHEQYF.

This clonotype was observed at least ten times. The chain combines TRBV6-6 with TRBJ1-2; D gene uncertain. There are 13 residues in the CDR3. V lost 6 bases and J lost 2, with 10 bases in between. The germline CDR1 and CDR2 sequences are MNHNY and SVGAGI (reference sequence). This CDR3 is CASSPDANYGYTF. The CDR3 bases are TGTGCCAGCAGCCCTGACGCAAACTATGGCTACACCTTC.

About this clonotype itself: Here the CDR3 omits its conserved ending phenylalanine or tryptophan, so a read error is the likely source. This chain uses TRBV10-3 with TRBJ1-3; D is undetermined. V was clipped by 0 bases and J by 4 bases, with 16 bases between them. The germline V gene encodes CDR1 ENHRY and CDR2 SYGVKD. The CDR3 loop spans 17 amino acids. The CDR3 DNA reads as TGTGCCATCAGTGAGTCGTTAGTGGGCACTACAGGAAACACCATATATCTT. Protein product: CAISESLVGTTGNTIYL.

The J gene is TRBJ1-5, the V gene TRBV2; a weak D match, TRBD1 (6 bases). V shed 2 bases and J shed 7 bases, with 9 bases lying between them. This CDR3 contains 13 residues. Germline V gene data show CDR1 as SNHLY and CDR2 as FYNNEI. In nucleotides, the CDR3 is TGTGCCAGCAGTGAAATGGGGGCCCAGCCCCAGCATTTT. It codes for CASSEMGAQPQHF. The whole variable domain, remainder taken from reference TRBV2 and TRBJ1-5, is EPEVTQTPSHQVTQMGQEVILRCVPISNHLYFYWYRQILGQKVEFLVSFYNNEISEKSEIFDDQFSVERPDGSNFTLKIRSTKLEDSAMYFCASSEMGAQPQHFGDGTRLSIL.

The gene calls are TRBV10-3 and TRBJ1-5; D is unresolved. V lost 4 bases and J 5 bases, leaving 6 bases between the germline ends. The CDR3 has 12 amino acids. Germline V gene data show CDR1 as ENHRY and CDR2 as SYGVKD. The CDR3 protein is CAISGPDQPQHF. Written as DNA, the CDR3 is TGTGCCATCAGTGGCCCGGATCAGCCCCAGCATTTT.

This clonotype occurred many times. V gene TRBV7-9 combines with J gene TRBJ1-1, with D uncertain. This CDR3 contains 16 residues. Per the germline V gene, CDR1 is SEHNR and CDR2 is FQNEAQ (reference sequence). Trimming took off 2 bases at V and 0 bases at J, with 13 bases between the two ends. CDR3 in amino acids: CASSLHSIGLNTEAFF. The DNA for the CDR3 is TGTGCCAGCAGCTTACATAGCATAGGATTGAACACTGAAGCTTTCTTT.

The chain employs TRBV25-1 and TRBJ1-3; the D is unclear. Germline CDR1 is MGHDK and CDR2 is SYGVNS. The V end was cut by 5 bases, the J end by 8 bases, with 10 bases between. This CDR3 contains 12 residues. The CDR3 DNA sequence: TGTGCCAGCAGTACCCTCCGGGACACCATATATTTT. Protein product: CASSTLRDTIYF.

This clonotype was picked up many times. The gene calls are TRBV7-9 and TRBJ2-2; the D gene is possibly TRBD2 (6 bases). Germline assignment: CDR1 SEHNR and CDR2 FQNEAQ (reference sequence). Trimming cost V 5 bases and J 0 bases, with 13 bases left between them. CDR3 length equals 16 residues. The CDR3, as DNA: TGTGCCAGCAGCCCCACTTTAGCGGCGAACACCGGGGAGCTGTTTTTT. It yields the protein CASSPTLAANTGELFF.

This clonotype appeared once. This sequence may be a read error, since a much larger clone differs from it by one base. The chain joins TRBV10-3 to TRBJ1-1; D not resolved. The CDR3 sequence is 11 residues long. CDR1 is ENHRY, CDR2 SYGVKD, per germline. The CDR3 DNA reads TGTGCCAGCAACGATATGGGTTGGGCTCTCTTT. Its protein product is CASNDMGWALF.

J is TRBJ2-5 and V is TRBV29-1, with D perhaps TRBD1 or TRBD2 (5 bases each). The CDR3 sequence is 16 residues long. The germline CDR1 and CDR2 sequences are SQVTM and ANQGSEA. The CDR3 bases are TGCAGTCGGGTTAGGACTGGGACCGAAACAGGAGAGACCCAGTACTTC. The encoded protein is CSRVRTGTETGETQYF.

V and J are TRBV9 and TRBJ2-2; TRBD2 aligns across 7 bases. The CDR3 consists of 15 residues. V was pared by 4 bases and J by 5 bases, with 8 bases of the junction left unmatched. In germline, CDR1 is SGDLS, CDR2 YYNGEE. The CDR3 protein is CASSPKLLATGELFF. DNA for the CDR3: TGTGCCAGCAGCCCCAAATTACTAGCGACCGGGGAGCTGTTTTTT.

The rearrangement uses TRBV7-2 and TRBJ2-7; 9 bases map to TRBD1. From germline, CDR1 is SGHTA and CDR2 FQGNSA. V shed 1 base and J 1 base; nucleotides not matched to a gene: 5. This CDR3 contains 16 residues. The CDR3 sequence is CASSLGGQGRSYEQYF. For the CDR3, the DNA is TGTGCCAGCAGCTTAGGGGGACAGGGCAGGTCCTACGAGCAGTACTTC.